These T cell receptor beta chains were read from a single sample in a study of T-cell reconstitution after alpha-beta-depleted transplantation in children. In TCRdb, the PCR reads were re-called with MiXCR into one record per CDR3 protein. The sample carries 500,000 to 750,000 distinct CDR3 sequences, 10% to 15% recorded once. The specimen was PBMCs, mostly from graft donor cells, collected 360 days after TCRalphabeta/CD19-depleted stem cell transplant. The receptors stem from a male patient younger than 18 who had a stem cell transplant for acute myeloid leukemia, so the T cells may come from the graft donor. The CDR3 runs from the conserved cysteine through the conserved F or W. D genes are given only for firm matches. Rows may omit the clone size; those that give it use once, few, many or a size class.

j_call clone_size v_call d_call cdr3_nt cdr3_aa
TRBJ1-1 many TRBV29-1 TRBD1 TGCAGCGTTCGGACAGGGGCGCTCCTCATGAACACTGAAGCTTTCTTT CSVRTGALLMNTEAFF
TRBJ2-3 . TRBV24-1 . TGTGCCACCAGTGACCCGGGCCGACCCACAGATACGCAGTATTTT CATSDPGRPTDTQYF
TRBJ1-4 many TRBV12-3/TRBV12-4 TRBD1 TGTGCCAGCAGTTTATTGACAGGGGAAACTAATGAAAAACTGTTTTTT CASSLLTGETNEKLFF
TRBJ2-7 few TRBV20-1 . TGCAGTGCCTCGGGATTTTCTTACGAGCAGTACTTC CSASGFSYEQYF
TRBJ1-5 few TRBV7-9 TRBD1 TGTGCCAGCAGTCGTGCTAGACAGGGAAGTGGCCAGCCCCAGCATTTT CASSRARQGSGQPQHF
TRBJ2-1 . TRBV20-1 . TGCAGTGCTCTCGGGGGAGTAAGGGGGAGGGCCCCCAATGAGCAGTTCTTC CSALGGVRGRAPNEQFF
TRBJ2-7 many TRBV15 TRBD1 TGTGCCACCAGCAGTCATACAGGGGTGGGCGAGCAGTACTTC CATSSHTGVGEQYF
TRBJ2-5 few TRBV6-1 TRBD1 TGTGCCAGCAGCCGCGGACAGGCCCAAGAGACCCAGTACTTC CASSRGQAQETQYF
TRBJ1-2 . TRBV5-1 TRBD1 TGCGCCAGCAGCTTCGCCCAGACAGGGCCTAACTATGGCTACACCTTC CASSFAQTGPNYGYTF
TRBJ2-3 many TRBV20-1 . TGCAGTGCTAGAGGCGCCATAACAGGCATCGCTAGCACAGATACGCAGTATTTT CSARGAITGIASTDTQYF
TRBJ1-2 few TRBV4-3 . TGCGCCAGCAGCCAAGATCTGGGAGGGGGCTATGGCTACACCTTC CASSQDLGGGYGYTF
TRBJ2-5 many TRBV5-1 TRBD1 TGCGCCAGCAGCCTCGACAGGGGAGGAGAGACCCAGTACTTC CASSLDRGGETQYF
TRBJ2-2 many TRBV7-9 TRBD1 TGTGCCAGCAGCCGGACAGGTTTGAACACCGGGGAGCTGTTTTTT CASSRTGLNTGELFF
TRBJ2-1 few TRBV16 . TGTGCCAGCAGCCAATTCAGGTCGGGGTACAATGAGCAGTTCTTC CASSQFRSGYNEQFF
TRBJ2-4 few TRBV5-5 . TGTGCCAGCAGCTCAGGGGGGGAAGCCAAAAACATTCAGTACTTC CASSSGGEAKNIQYF
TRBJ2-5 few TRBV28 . TGTGCCAGCAGTCCGCCATTTTGGGGGGAAGAGACCCAGTACTTC CASSPPFWGEETQYF
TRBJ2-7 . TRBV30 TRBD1 TGTGCCTCCGCGGACAGGACCTACGAGCAGTACTTC CASADRTYEQYF
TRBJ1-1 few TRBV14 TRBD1 TGTGCCAGCAGCGTGGACAGGGGACTGAACACTGAAGCTTTCTTT CASSVDRGLNTEAFF
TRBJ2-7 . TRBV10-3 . TGTGCCATCTCGGAGTCCATTACGACGCCTTACGAGCAGTACTTC CAISESITTPYEQYF
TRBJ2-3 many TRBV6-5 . TGTGCCAGCAGTTATGGACAACGGGGAGGCGCAGATACGCAGTATTTT CASSYGQRGGADTQYF
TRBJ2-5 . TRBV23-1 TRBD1 TGCGCCAGCAGTCATCAGACGACAGGGCCTTACCAAGAGACCCAGTACTTC CASSHQTTGPYQETQYF
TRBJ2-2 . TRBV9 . TGTGCCAGCAGCCCCTGGGGTACCGGGGAGCTGTTTTTT CASSPWGTGELFF
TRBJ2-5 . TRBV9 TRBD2 TGTGCCAGCAGCTTTCAACCGGGGACTAGCGAAGAGACCCAGTACTTC CASSFQPGTSEETQYF
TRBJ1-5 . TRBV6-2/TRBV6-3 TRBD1 TGTGCCAGCAGTTACTCCCCCTGGGACAGGGTAGGGTCAGGCAATCAGCCCCAGCATTTT CASSYSPWDRVGSGNQPQHF
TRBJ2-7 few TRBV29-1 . TGCAGCGTTGAAGGGATTACAGGGATGTCCTACGAGCAGTACTTC CSVEGITGMSYEQYF
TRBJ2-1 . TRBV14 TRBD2 TGTGCCAGCAGCCAGCGCACCGGGACTATCGGCAATGAGCAGTTCTTC CASSQRTGTIGNEQFF
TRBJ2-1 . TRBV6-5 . TGTGCCAGCAAGATAGCGGTCAGCTCCTACAATGAGCAGTTCTTC CASKIAVSSYNEQFF
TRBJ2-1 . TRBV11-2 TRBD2 TGTGCCAGCAGCTCCGAGGTGCTAGCGGGAGTAGGTAATGAGCAGTTCTTC CASSSEVLAGVGNEQFF
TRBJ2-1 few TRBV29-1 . TGCAGCGTTTGGAGGGACGGCGTTCCCCGCAATGGCAATGAGCAGTTCTTC CSVWRDGVPRNGNEQFF
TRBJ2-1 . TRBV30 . TGTGCCTGGAGTAAGGACACCTACAATGAGCAGTTCTTC CAWSKDTYNEQFF
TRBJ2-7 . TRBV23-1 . TGCGCCAGCAGTCAGCCCCTCCTCGAGCAGTACTTC CASSQPLLEQYF